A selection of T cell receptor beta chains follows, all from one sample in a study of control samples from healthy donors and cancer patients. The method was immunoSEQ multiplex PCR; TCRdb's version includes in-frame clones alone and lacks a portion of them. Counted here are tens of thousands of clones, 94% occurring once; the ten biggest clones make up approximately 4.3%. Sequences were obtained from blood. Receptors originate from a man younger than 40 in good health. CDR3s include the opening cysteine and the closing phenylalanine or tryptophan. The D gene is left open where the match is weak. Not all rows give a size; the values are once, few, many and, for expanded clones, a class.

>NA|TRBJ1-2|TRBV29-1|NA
CSVGSNYGYTF
TGCAGCGTTGGCAGCAACTATGGCTACACCTTC
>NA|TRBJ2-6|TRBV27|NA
CASSDGAPRANVLTF
TGTGCCAGCAGTGACGGGGCTCCCCGGGCCAACGTCCTGACTTTC
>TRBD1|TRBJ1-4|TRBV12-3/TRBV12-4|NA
CASSSGGREKLFF
TGTGCCAGCAGTTCAGGGGGCCGTGAAAAACTGTTTTTT
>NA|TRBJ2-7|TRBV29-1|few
CSVELGSPWGSYEQYF
TGCAGCGTTGAACTCGGGTCTCCATGGGGCTCCTACGAGCAGTACTTC
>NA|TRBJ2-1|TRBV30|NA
CAWSLQNEQFF
TGTGCCTGGAGTCTCCAAAATGAGCAGTTCTTC
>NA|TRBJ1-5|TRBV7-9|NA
CASSLGASGGNQPQHF
TGTGCCAGCAGCTTAGGGGCCTCCGGGGGAAATCAGCCCCAGCATTTT
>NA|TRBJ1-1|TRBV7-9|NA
CASSPPGGSTEAFF
TGTGCCAGCAGCCCCCCGGGAGGGAGCACTGAAGCTTTCTTT
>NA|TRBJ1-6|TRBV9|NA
CASSVDNSYNSPLHF
TGTGCCAGCAGCGTAGATAACTCCTATAATTCACCCCTCCACTTT
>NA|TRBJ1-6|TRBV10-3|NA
CAISGSNNSPLHF
TGTGCCATCAGCGGAAGTAATAATTCACCCCTCCACTTT
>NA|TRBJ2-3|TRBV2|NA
CASQRATDTQYF
TGTGCCAGCCAAAGGGCCACAGATACGCAGTATTTT
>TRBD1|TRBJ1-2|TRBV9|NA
CASSYGVGTAYGYTF
TGTGCCAGCAGCTATGGGGTGGGGACAGCCTATGGCTACACCTTC
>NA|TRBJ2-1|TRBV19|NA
CASNGGQNGDEQFF
TGTGCCAGTAACGGCGGTCAGAATGGGGATGAGCAGTTCTTC
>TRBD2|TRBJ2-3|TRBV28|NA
CASSSDRAGGADTQYF
TGTGCCAGCAGTTCCGACAGGGCGGGGGGGGCAGATACGCAGTATTTT
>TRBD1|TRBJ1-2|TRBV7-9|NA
CASSSTGRNYGYTF
TGTGCCAGCAGCTCGACAGGGCGTAACTATGGCTACACCTTC
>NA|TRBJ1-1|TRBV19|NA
CASGLQGNTEAFF
TGTGCCAGTGGGTTACAGGGGAACACTGAAGCTTTCTTT
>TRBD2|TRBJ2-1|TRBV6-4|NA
CASSDLAGDEQFF
TGTGCCAGCAGTGACCTAGCGGGAGATGAGCAGTTCTTC
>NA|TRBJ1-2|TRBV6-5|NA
CASSPSRVLGYGYTF
TGTGCCAGCAGCCCATCCCGGGTCCTGGGCTATGGTTACACCTTC
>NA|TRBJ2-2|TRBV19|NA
CASSTGGELFF
TGTGCCAGTAGTACAGGGGGGGAGCTGTTTTTT
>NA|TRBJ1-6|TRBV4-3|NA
CASSQTWAGHNSPLHF
TGCGCCAGCAGCCAAACCTGGGCAGGACATAATTCACCCCTCCACTTT
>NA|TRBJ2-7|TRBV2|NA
CASSEEAGGQYF
TGTGCCAGCAGTGAAGAAGCGGGCGGGCAGTACTTC
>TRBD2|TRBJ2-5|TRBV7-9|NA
CASSPQTSGGTQYF
TGTGCCAGCAGCCCCCAGACTAGCGGAGGGACCCAGTACTTC
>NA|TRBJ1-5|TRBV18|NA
CASSPGPLQPQHF
TGTGCCAGCTCACCAGGGCCTCTCCAGCCCCAGCATTTT
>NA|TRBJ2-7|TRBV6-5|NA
CASSPGPYEQYF
TGTGCCAGCAGCCCCGGACCTTACGAGCAGTACTTC
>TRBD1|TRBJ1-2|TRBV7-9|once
CASSFTGGTAYGYTF
TGTGCCAGCAGCTTTACAGGGGGCACAGCCTATGGCTACACCTTC
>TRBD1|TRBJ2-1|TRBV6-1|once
CASSEGTGGHNEQFF
TGTGCCAGCAGTGAGGGGACAGGGGGGCACAATGAGCAGTTCTTC
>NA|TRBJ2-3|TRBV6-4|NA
CASSDQGTDTQYF
TGTGCCAGCAGTGACCAAGGCACAGATACGCAGTATTTT
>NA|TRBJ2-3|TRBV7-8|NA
CASSWRGDTDTQYF
TGTGCCAGCAGCTGGAGGGGGGACACAGATACGCAGTATTTT
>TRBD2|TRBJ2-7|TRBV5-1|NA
CASSFPPSGSDEQYF
TGCGCCAGCAGCTTCCCGCCTAGCGGGAGCGACGAGCAGTACTTC
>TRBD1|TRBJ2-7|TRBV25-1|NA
CASSDRTGQGYEQYF
TGTGCCAGCAGTGACCGAACGGGACAGGGCTACGAGCAGTACTTC
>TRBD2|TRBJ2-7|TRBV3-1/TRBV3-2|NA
CASSQYSGQSSYEQYF
TGTGCCAGCAGCCAATATAGCGGGCAGAGCTCCTACGAGCAGTACTTC
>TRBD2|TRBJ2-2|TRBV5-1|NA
CASSPLADNTGELFF
TGCGCCAGCAGCCCCCTAGCGGACAACACCGGGGAGCTGTTTTTT
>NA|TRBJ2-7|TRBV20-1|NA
CSANEGEQYF
TGCAGTGCTAATGAAGGGGAGCAGTACTTC
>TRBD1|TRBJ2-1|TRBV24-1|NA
CATSEWDSYNEQFF
TGTGCCACCAGCGAATGGGACAGTTACAATGAGCAGTTCTTC
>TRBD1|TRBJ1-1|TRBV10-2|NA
CASLKEGATEAFF
TGCGCCAGCCTCAAGGAGGGGGCGACTGAAGCTTTCTTT
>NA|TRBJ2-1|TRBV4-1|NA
CASSQGEGNEQFF
TGCGCCAGCAGCCAAGGGGAAGGAAATGAGCAGTTCTTC
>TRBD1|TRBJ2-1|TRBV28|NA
CASRTGQVLVDEQFF
TGTGCCAGCAGGACGGGACAGGTTCTCGTTGATGAGCAGTTCTTC
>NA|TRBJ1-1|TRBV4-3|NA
CASSPYLGSMNTEAFF
TGCGCCAGCAGCCCGTACCTCGGCAGCATGAACACTGAAGCTTTCTTT
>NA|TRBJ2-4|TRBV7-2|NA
CASSDGLRGFVDIQYF
TGTGCCAGCAGCGATGGGCTAAGGGGTTTTGTCGACATTCAGTACTTC
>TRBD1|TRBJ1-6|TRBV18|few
CASSPEAGGRSPLHF
TGTGCCAGCTCACCAGAGGCAGGGGGGCGGTCACCCCTCCACTTT
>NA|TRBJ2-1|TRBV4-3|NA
CASSQDRVGSYNEQFF
TGCGCCAGCAGCCAAGATAGGGTAGGATCCTACAATGAGCAGTTCTTC
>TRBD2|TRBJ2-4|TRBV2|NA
CASSEGLQLAGEVLRNIQYF
TGTGCCAGCAGTGAAGGTCTACAACTAGCGGGAGAGGTTTTGCGGAACATTCAGTACTTC
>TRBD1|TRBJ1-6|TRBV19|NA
CASKPGQGSTPLHF
TGTGCCAGTAAGCCGGGACAGGGTTCTACACCCCTCCACTTT
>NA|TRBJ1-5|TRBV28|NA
CASPLNPINQPQHF
TGTGCCAGCCCCCTCAACCCCATCAATCAGCCCCAGCATTTT
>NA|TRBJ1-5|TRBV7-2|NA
CASSLWGDQPQHF
TGTGCCAGCAGCTTATGGGGGGATCAGCCCCAGCATTTT
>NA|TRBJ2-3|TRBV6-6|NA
CASIISGNRWDTQYF
TGTGCCAGCATAATCAGCGGAAATCGATGGGATACGCAGTATTTT
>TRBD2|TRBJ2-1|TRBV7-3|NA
CASSFQGPAVGSGLYNEQFF
TGTGCCAGCAGTTTTCAGGGCCCCGCGGTAGGTAGCGGGCTATACAATGAGCAGTTCTTC
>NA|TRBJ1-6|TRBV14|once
CASSQDSGSPLHF
TGTGCCAGCAGCCAAGATTCGGGATCACCCCTCCACTTT
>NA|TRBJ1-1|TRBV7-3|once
CASGPGTLNTEAFF
TGTGCCAGCGGGCCAGGGACATTGAACACTGAAGCTTTCTTT
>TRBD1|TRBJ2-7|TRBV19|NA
CASSKGTGSYEQYF
TGTGCCAGTTCAAAAGGGACAGGGTCCTACGAGCAGTACTTC
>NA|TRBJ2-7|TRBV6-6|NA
CASNPGGGRGSEQYF
TGTGCCAGCAACCCTGGTGGGGGCCGCGGTTCAGAGCAGTACTTC